One TCR beta chain is described in this entry. No antigen is known for it. Within one base of it there is no much larger clone, and no base qualities were kept. This record comes from a study of blood T cell repertoires in COVID-19 (TCRdb year 2020). General notes on the study: Samples from collaborators originated in the United States, Italy and Spain and spanned both the acute and convalescent phases of COVID-19. The prospective study material was composed of cDNA or gDNA derived from T cells, B-cell-depleted T cells, or PBMCs. The dataset comprised deeply sampled blood TCRbeta repertoires from subjects exposed to, actively infected with, or recovered from COVID-19. The repertoires were made available in a free public database intended to serve as a resource for research on the immune response to SARS-CoV-2. The samples were drawn from the first 160 participants of the ongoing ImmuneRACE study and from 950 to 1,500 subjects provided by 6 global collaborators. Sample metadata almost always included a de-identified subject ID, COVID-19 status, age in years and sex. Where HLA class I and class II types were available, the types were taken from metadata supplied by the sample provider, not from assay-based typing.

Overall study results and their limits: Clinical and demographic metadata were provided uncurated, with the amount varying by source and participant.

The V end gives up 8 bases and the J end 0 bases, leaving 8 bases in the junction not matched to a gene. Via the germline V gene, CDR1 is MDHEN and CDR2 SYDVKM. There are 15 amino acids in the CDR3, from cysteine to phenylalanine inclusive. Of all the DNA, just the CDR3 is kept, 45 bases in frame from base 1. At one collaborating source in Seattle, patients were enrolled during active infection and were followed longitudinally through the course of disease. Whole blood was collected in K2EDTA tubes by collaborating institutions according to the institutions' own protocols. For TCRbeta analysis, collaborator samples were shipped as frozen whole blood, as isolated PBMCs, or as DNA extracted from either sample type. The immunoSEQ Assay, a bias-controlled multiplex PCR, was used to amplify TCRbeta CDR3 regions from genomic DNA. The authors' pipeline ran thus. Nucleated cell counts per sample were estimated from amplification of reference gene primers within the assay. To quantify the absolute abundance of each unique TCRbeta CDR3 rearrangement, sequence reads were collapsed and filtered. For each sample, productive Simpson clonality was calculated as the square root of Simpson's diversity index across productive rearrangements. Here the immuneACCESS table is served through TCRdb, limited to in-frame sequences with V and J called. Missing clones are a known gap in these copies; in checked studies unresolved V genes cover under half, and the rest lacks a known reason. The V and J calls and the clone size are those of that table, but D and trimming were determined from the DNA. The sample yields about 150,000 clones; approximately 85% were counted once. The ten largest account for approximately 0.63% of the sample.

Sequenced material: peripheral blood. The rearrangement joined TRBV28 to TRBJ1-1; 8 bases in between match TRBD1. The source is a man between 60 and 75 years old with COVID-19, enrolled during active disease. The CDR3 protein sequence reads: CASRGTGQMNTEAFF. The DNA is as follows: TGTGCCAGCCGGGGGACAGGACAAATGAACACTGAAGCTTTCTTT.